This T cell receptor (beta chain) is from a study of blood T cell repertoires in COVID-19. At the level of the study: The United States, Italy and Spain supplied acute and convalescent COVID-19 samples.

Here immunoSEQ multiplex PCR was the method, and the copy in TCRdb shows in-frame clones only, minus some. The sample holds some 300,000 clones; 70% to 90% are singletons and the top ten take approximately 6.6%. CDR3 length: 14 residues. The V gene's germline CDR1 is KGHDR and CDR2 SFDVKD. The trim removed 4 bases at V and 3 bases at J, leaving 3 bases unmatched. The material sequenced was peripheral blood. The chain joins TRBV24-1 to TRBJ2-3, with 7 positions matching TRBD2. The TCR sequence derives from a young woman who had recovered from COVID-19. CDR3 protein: CATSDPGGTDTQYF. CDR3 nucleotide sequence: TGTGCCACCAGTGACCCGGGAGGAACAGATACGCAGTATTTT.